The present entry profiles one TCR beta chain with its context. The antigen is not known. Germline lookup yields CDR1 LGHNA and CDR2 YSLEER. The V gene lost 0 bases and the J gene lost 2 bases, with 7 bases spanning the gap. This CDR3 is 14 amino acids long. This specimen comes from a study of T cell responses to AZD1222 COVID-19 vaccine. TCRdb's table, derived via immunoSEQ multiplex PCR, lists solely in-frame clones and lacks some. The sample consists of some 150,000 clones, about 94% of them appearing once. Study-wide points: Most donors were white British, females outnumbered males, and clonal diversity was possibly underestimated. Vaccination with two AZD1222 doses was followed by a rise in Spike-specific TCR breadth and depth. Repertoire sampling was restricted to post-peak T cell response timepoints.

V and J are TRBV4-3 and TRBJ2-5, with a weak D call TRBD1 (5 bases). Sequenced here: peripheral blood, sampled on day 0 of AZD1222 vaccination. The TCR was taken from an adult in good health. CDR3 loop: CASSQDRTQETQYF. As DNA, the CDR3 is TGCGCCAGCAGCCAAGACCGGACACAAGAGACCCAGTACTTC.